These 31 T cell receptor beta chains originate from one sample sequenced in a study of blood T cell repertoires in COVID-19. Assay: immunoSEQ multiplex PCR; the TCRdb copy retains only in-frame clones and omits some. Of some 31,000 clones listed, more than 75% were seen once; the top ten hold 12%. Material: peripheral blood. The receptors originated from a human donor in a cohort sampled during active COVID-19. The donor label of this sample is uncertain.

V is TRBV30 and J is TRBJ1-1, with D possibly matching TRBD1 (6 bases). The CDR3 consists of 15 residues. Germline V gene lookup returns CDR1 GTSNPN and CDR2 SVGIG (reference sequence). V was clipped by 0 bases and J by 0 bases, with 11 bases between them. The CDR3 DNA reads TGTGCCTGGAGTGTGGGGGGGGCGCTGAACACTGAAGCTTTCTTT. As protein: CAWSVGGALNTEAFF.

The CDR3 sequence: CASSLRGFGYEQYF. The CDR3 nucleotides read TGTGCCAGCAGCTTAAGGGGATTTGGCTACGAGCAGTACTTC. The rearrangement uses TRBV11-1 and TRBJ2-7; a weak D match, TRBD1 (5 bases). Between the trimmed V and J ends, which lost 2 bases and 3 bases, there was a span of 11 bases. CDR1 SGHAT and CDR2 FQDESV come from the germline V gene (reference sequence). The length of the CDR3 is 14 residues.

The V gene is TRBV5-8, the J gene TRBJ2-5; the D gene is possibly TRBD1 (5 bases). The germline CDR1 and CDR2 sequences are SGHTS and YDEGEE. CDR3 length: 17 amino acids. V was cut by 0 bases and J by 0 bases, with 15 bases left in between. The DNA of the CDR3 is TGTGCCAGCAGCTTGGCGGGCCAGGGATCGTACCAAGAGACCCAGTACTTC. Protein sequence: CASSLAGQGSYQETQYF.

This clone was detected only a few times. This chain uses TRBV28 with TRBJ2-2; D may be TRBD1 (7 bases). Trimming removed 8 bases from V and 5 bases from J, with 15 bases in between. The CDR3 is 14 amino acids. The germline CDR1 and CDR2 sequences are MDHEN and SYDVKM. The CDR3 coding sequence is TGTGCCAGCCAGGGGGGTGGGGTAACCGGGGAGCTGTTTTTT. This encodes CASQGGGVTGELFF.

The gene calls are TRBV11-3 and TRBJ2-2, with D tentatively TRBD1 (5 bases). The germline gives CDR1 SGHNT, CDR2 YENEEA. The CDR3 totals 15 residues. Trimming took off 3 bases at V and 8 bases at J, with 16 bases between the two ends. Here the CDR3 DNA reads TGTGCCAGCAGCTTTAGTGGGGCCGCGCGGGGGGAGCTGTTTTTT. It encodes CASSFSGAARGELFF.

The chain joins TRBV7-2 to TRBJ1-5; 8 bases align to TRBD1. The germline CDR1 and CDR2 sequences are SGHTA and FQGNSA. Trimming removed 5 bases from V and 2 bases from J; junction bases left unmatched: 11. This CDR3 is 17 amino acids long. The CDR3 loop is CASSPHRGLRGNQPQHF. In DNA form, the CDR3 reads TGTGCCAGCAGCCCCCACAGGGGGTTGCGTGGCAATCAGCCCCAGCATTTT. Looking up the rest from reference TRBV7-2 and TRBJ1-5 gives the full variable domain: GAGVSQSPSNKVTEKGKDVELRCDPISGHTALYWYRQSLGQGLEFLIYFQGNSAPDKSGLPSDRFSAERTGGSVSTLTIQRTQQEDSAVYLCASSPHRGLRGNQPQHFGDGTRLSIL.

This clone was counted a single time. The chain recombines TRBV19 with TRBJ1-5; 9 bases match TRBD1. CDR3 size: 13 residues. V gave up 8 bases and J gave up 6 bases; unmatched junction bases: 5. Germline loops: CDR1 LNHDA, CDR2 SQIVND (reference sequence). In DNA form, the CDR3 reads TGTGCCAGTCGAGGGACAGGGATTCAGCCCCAGCATTTT. This translates into CASRGTGIQPQHF. Drawing the rest from reference TRBV19 and TRBJ1-5, the complete variable domain is DGGITQSPKYLFRKEGQNVTLSCEQNLNHDAMYWYRQDPGQGLRLIYYSQIVNDFQKGDIAEGYSVSREKKESFPLTVTSAQKNPTAFYLCASRGTGIQPQHFGDGTRLSIL.

This chain uses TRBV19 with TRBJ1-6; D perhaps matches TRBD1 (5 bases). From germline, CDR1 is LNHDA and CDR2 SQIVND (reference sequence). The CDR3 sequence is 14 residues long. Trimming left V 1 base short and J 6 bases short, with 7 bases between. This CDR3 is CASSIGGLNSPLHF. CDR3 nucleotide sequence: TGTGCCAGTAGTATAGGGGGACTTAATTCACCCCTCCACTTT.

V gene TRBV28 combines with J gene TRBJ2-7; D is ambiguous. The CDR3 is made up of 12 amino acids. Germline V gives CDR1 MDHEN, CDR2 SYDVKM. With 5 bases removed from V and 3 bases from J, the gap between germline ends came to 8 bases. The CDR3 is CASSLTVYEQYF. The DNA for the CDR3 is TGTGCCAGCAGTCTCACAGTCTACGAGCAGTACTTC. The complete variable domain, with remaining parts taken from reference TRBV28 and TRBJ2-7, reads DVKVTQSSRYLVKRTGEKVFLECVQDMDHENMFWYRQDPGLGLRLIYFSYDVKMKEKGDIPEGYSVSREKKERFSLILESASTNQTSMYLCASSLTVYEQYFGPGTRLTVT.

The chain combines TRBV7-2 with TRBJ2-5, with 11 bases lining up with TRBD2. With V trimmed by 1 base and J by 4 bases, 5 bases remained unmatched. Germline loops: CDR1 SGHTA, CDR2 FQGNSA. CDR3 length: 16 residues. The CDR3 DNA reads as TGTGCCAGCAGCTTAGGGCTAGCGGGAGGCGTAGAGACCCAGTACTTC. Translation: CASSLGLAGGVETQYF.

The chain couples TRBV2 to TRBJ2-3; 7 bases are a match to TRBD1. From germline, CDR1 is SNHLY and CDR2 FYNNEI. The length of the CDR3 is 15 residues. Trimming at V came to 5 bases and at J to 3 bases, leaving 8 bases not matched to a gene. The CDR3 nucleotides read TGTGCCAGCAGTTCCGGGACAGATATAACAGATACGCAGTATTTT. Translated, it gives CASSSGTDITDTQYF. Full variable domain (outside the CDR3, taken from reference TRBV2 and TRBJ2-3): EPEVTQTPSHQVTQMGQEVILRCVPISNHLYFYWYRQILGQKVEFLVSFYNNEISEKSEIFDDQFSVERPDGSNFTLKIRSTKLEDSAMYFCASSSGTDITDTQYFGPGTRLTVL.

This clone was seen a single time. This chain joins TRBV20-1 and TRBJ2-3; TRBD2 matches 10 bases. V shed 3 bases, J shed 7 bases, and the junction held 13 bases outside the gene matches. CDR1 is DFQATT and CDR2 is SNEGSKA in the germline V gene (reference sequence). CDR3 size: 16 residues. CDR3 DNA: TGCAGTGCTAGTCCTCCGGGACTAGCGAGAGACAATACGCAGTATTTT. It is translated as CSASPPGLARDNTQYF.

This chain joins TRBV7-9 and TRBJ1-5; 9 positions match TRBD1. The CDR3 contains 14 residues. CDR1 SEHNR and CDR2 FQNEAQ come from the germline V gene (reference sequence). Germline trimming cut 5 bases from V and 5 bases from J; bases unmatched to any gene: 4. The CDR3 region is CASSPRTGDQPQHF. As DNA, the CDR3 is TGTGCCAGCAGCCCAAGGACAGGGGATCAGCCCCAGCATTTT.

V is TRBV5-1 and J is TRBJ2-1; 11 bases line up with TRBD1. Germline values: CDR1 SGHRS, CDR2 YFSETQ. The CDR3 length is 14 residues. Losses at the gene ends were 4 bases for V and 9 bases for J; bases not matched to a gene: 6. This CDR3 reads CASSAGTGGSEQFF. For the CDR3, the DNA is TGCGCCAGCAGCGCCGGGACAGGGGGAAGTGAGCAGTTCTTC.

The rearrangement joins TRBV18 to TRBJ2-3; 9 bases fit TRBD2. V dropped 2 bases and J dropped 3; count of bases not matched to a gene: 3. The CDR3 loop spans 15 amino acids. Per the germline V gene, CDR1 is KGHSH and CDR2 is LQKENI. The CDR3, as DNA: TGTGCCAGCTCACCATCTAGCGGGGTGACAGATACGCAGTATTTT. Protein product: CASSPSSGVTDTQYF. Looking up the rest from reference TRBV18 and TRBJ2-3 gives the full variable domain: NAGVMQNPRHLVRRRGQEARLRCSPMKGHSHVYWYRQLPEEGLKFMVYLQKENIIDESGMPKERFSAEFPKEGPSILRIQQVVRGDSAAYFCASSPSSGVTDTQYFGPGTRLTVL.

This chain connects TRBV6-5 to TRBJ2-5, with a tentative D call TRBD1 (5 bases). The CDR3 runs to 12 residues. Trimming took 7 bases from V and 5 from J, leaving 11 bases between them. From germline, CDR1 is MNHEY and CDR2 SVGAGI. The CDR3 protein is CASNLRVETQYF. The CDR3 nucleotides read TGTGCCAGCAATCTCAGGGTGGAGACCCAGTACTTC.

The J gene is TRBJ2-3, the V gene TRBV19, with TRBD2 matching 8 bases. The J segment lost 4 bases and the V segment lost 2 bases, leaving 8 bases of the junction unmatched. The CDR3 runs to 16 residues. The germline V gene has CDR1 LNHDA and CDR2 SQIVND (reference sequence). The CDR3 DNA reads as TGTGCCAGTAGTATATGGGGTAGCGGGACCTCAGATACGCAGTATTTT. This sequence encodes CASSIWGSGTSDTQYF. The entire variable domain, with the rest obtained from reference TRBV19 and TRBJ2-3, is as follows: DGGITQSPKYLFRKEGQNVTLSCEQNLNHDAMYWYRQDPGQGLRLIYYSQIVNDFQKGDIAEGYSVSREKKESFPLTVTSAQKNPTAFYLCASSIWGSGTSDTQYFGPGTRLTVL.

V usage is TRBV4-1 and J usage is TRBJ2-7, with 11 bases identical to TRBD2. The CDR3 runs 18 residues. Germline-derived CDR1 and CDR2 are MGHRA and YSYEKL. The ends lost 1 base at V and 3 bases at J; junction bases unmatched: 11. The DNA for the CDR3 is TGCGCCAGCAGCCAAGGGCCGAGACTAGCGGGGCTTAACTACGAGCAGTACTTC. Translated, it gives CASSQGPRLAGLNYEQYF.

In this sample, this clone turned up a few times. The rearrangement links TRBV3-1 (or the pseudogene TRBV3-2) to TRBJ1-6, with 8 bases identical to TRBD1. The CDR3 sequence is 15 residues long. Germline CDR1 reads LGHDT; CDR2 reads YNNKEL (reference sequence). Trimming took 4 bases from V and 10 from J; bases not matched to a gene: 9. CDR3 sequence reads: CASSPRTGTKSPLHF. The CDR3 DNA sequence: TGTGCCAGCAGCCCTCGGACAGGGACGAAGTCACCCCTCCACTTT.

The chain employs TRBV19 and TRBJ2-5; TRBD1 is a possible D gene (6 bases). V lost 7 bases and J 4 bases, leaving 13 bases between the germline ends. The CDR3 is 13 residues long. Germline-derived CDR1 and CDR2 are LNHDA and SQIVND (reference sequence). The CDR3 region has the DNA TGTGCCAGTACCATAAGAGGGGGAGAGACCCAGTACTTC. Its protein is CASTIRGGETQYF.

The chain couples TRBV29-1 to TRBJ2-7, with 7 bases lining up with TRBD2. CDR1 is SQVTM and CDR2 is ANQGSEA in the germline V gene. The V and J ends lost 4 bases and 3 bases, in that order; junction bases with no gene match: 6. This CDR3 contains 13 residues. The CDR3 DNA follows: TGCAGCGTTGTGAGCGGGATAAGCTACGAGCAGTACTTC. This gives the protein CSVVSGISYEQYF.

This clone was seen more than once but under ten times. V usage is TRBV4-2 and J usage is TRBJ1-2; 10 nucleotides align to TRBD1. CDR3 size: 13 residues. The V and J ends lost 3 bases and 6 bases, in that order; junction bases with no gene match: 1. Germline lookup yields CDR1 LGHNA and CDR2 YNFKEQ. CDR3 nucleotides: TGTGCCAGCAGCCAGACAGGGGGCGATGGCTACACCTTC. Its translation: CASSQTGGDGYTF.

J is TRBJ2-1 and V is TRBV5-6; D is uncertain. Looked up from germline, CDR1 is SGHDT and CDR2 is YYEEEE. There are 15 residues in the CDR3. The V and J ends lost 1 base and 0 bases respectively, with 8 bases between them. This CDR3 is CASSLIRSSYNEQFF. The CDR3 nucleotides read TGTGCCAGCAGCTTGATTAGGAGCTCCTACAATGAGCAGTTCTTC.

The rearrangement links TRBV6-5 to TRBJ2-7; 10 positions match TRBD1. The CDR3 runs 14 residues. Trimming removed 6 bases from V and 2 bases from J; junction bases left unmatched: 4. From germline, CDR1 is MNHEY and CDR2 SVGAGI. CDR3 nucleotides: TGTGCCAGCAGGGGGACAGGGGCTGCCTACGAGCAGTACTTC. This gives the protein CASRGTGAAYEQYF.

The CDR3 spells CASSLRQGGANVLTF. In DNA, the CDR3 is TGTGCCAGCAGCCTGAGACAGGGTGGGGCCAACGTCCTGACTTTC. V and J are TRBV7-3 and TRBJ2-6; 7 nucleotides align to TRBD1. CDR3 length: 15 amino acids. V shed 5 bases and J 3 bases; nucleotides not matched to a gene: 4. Germline lookup yields CDR1 SGHTA and CDR2 FQGTGA.

This clone was seen a handful of times. The chain uses TRBV9 and TRBJ2-3, with 7 positions matching TRBD2. Germline V gives CDR1 SGDLS, CDR2 YYNGEE. CDR3 size: 16 residues. The V gene end was trimmed by 0 bases and the J gene end by 6 bases; junction bases not matched to a gene: 10. The CDR3, as DNA: TGTGCCAGCAGCGTAGCCCCCGCGGGAGAGGGGGATACGCAGTATTTT. This codes for CASSVAPAGEGDTQYF.

This clone was found once. The rearrangement uses TRBV5-5 and TRBJ2-3; D is unresolved. CDR1 is SGHKS, CDR2 YYEKEE, per germline (reference sequence). The ends were cut back, 4 bases at V and 4 bases at J, with 10 bases in the middle. The CDR3 contains 13 residues. The CDR3 sequence is CASSDLRADTQYF. The CDR3 DNA reads as TGTGCCAGCAGCGACTTACGGGCAGATACGCAGTATTTT. Variable domain in full (rest from reference TRBV5-5 and TRBJ2-3): DAGVTQSPTHLIKTRGQQVTLRCSPISGHKSVSWYQQVLGQGPQFIFQYYEKEERGRGNFPDRFSARQFPNYSSELNVNALLLGDSALYLCASSDLRADTQYFGPGTRLTVL.

The chain is built from TRBV28 and TRBJ2-3, with D unclear. CDR3 length equals 14 residues. Germline values: CDR1 MDHEN, CDR2 SYDVKM. With 5 bases removed from V and 1 base from J, the gap between germline ends came to 10 bases. The CDR3 protein is CASSRLGGTDTQYF. In DNA, the CDR3 is TGTGCCAGCAGTCGTCTAGGCGGCACAGATACGCAGTATTTT.

CDR3 amino acids: CASSPWTGGGTEAFF. The CDR3 DNA reads TGTGCCAGCAGCCCTTGGACAGGGGGTGGTACTGAAGCTTTCTTT. This rearrangement joins TRBV7-8 to TRBJ1-1, with 10 nucleotides matching TRBD1. Germline V gene data show CDR1 as SGHVS and CDR2 as FQNEAQ. This CDR3 has 15 amino acids. Losses at the gene ends were 5 bases for V and 5 bases for J; bases not matched to a gene: 8.

The genes are TRBV5-1 and TRBJ2-1, with D possibly being TRBD1 (6 bases). Trimming removed 4 bases at V and 3 bases at J, with 14 bases between. Germline V gene lookup returns CDR1 SGHRS and CDR2 YFSETQ. The CDR3 runs 15 residues. CDR3 protein: CASSPGQWGYNEQFF. The CDR3 DNA reads as TGCGCCAGCAGCCCCGGACAGTGGGGCTACAATGAGCAGTTCTTC.

The V call is TRBV24-1, the J call TRBJ2-3; D is possibly TRBD2 (6 bases). Trimming removed 4 bases from V and 2 bases from J, with 12 bases in between. CDR1 is KGHDR, CDR2 SFDVKD, per germline. The CDR3 covers 15 residues. CDR3 coding DNA: TGTGCCACCAGTGACCCGACTAGGAACACAGATACGCAGTATTTT. Translation gives CATSDPTRNTDTQYF.